Shown below are 13 T cell receptor beta chains from a single sample sequenced in a study of cytomegalovirus exposure and HLA in healthy donors. Primers for the PCR totalled 60 Vbeta and 13 Jbeta. Libraries were prepared by immunoSEQ multiplex PCR; TCRdb keeps only in-frame clonotypes and omits some of them. The sample shows a few hundred thousand clones, about 86% of them seen only once. Sequenced input: PBMCs. The receptors stem from a woman aged 55-69 years in good health and CMV-seropositive.

This clone appeared a single time. The genes are TRBV5-4 and TRBJ2-4; 7 bases are a match to TRBD1. Per germline, CDR1 SGHNT and CDR2 YYREEE (reference sequence). The CDR3 consists of 14 residues. V lost 9 bases to trimming and J lost 1 base; unmatched junction nucleotides: 7. In nucleotides, the CDR3 is TGTGCCACCAAATCACAGGGGGCCAAAAACATTCAGTACTTC. Residues: CATKSQGAKNIQYF.

The V gene is TRBV28, the J gene TRBJ1-2; 12 positions agree with TRBD1. This CDR3 has 15 amino acids. Germline trimming cut 7 bases from V and 5 bases from J; bases unmatched to any gene: 8. Germline CDR1 reads MDHEN; CDR2 reads SYDVKM. DNA for the CDR3: TGTGCCAGCACCCGGGACAGGGGGCGAGGTTATGGCTACACCTTC. Translation gives CASTRDRGRGYGYTF.

A remark on this clone: A read error may produce the germline difference seen at one junction end. The chain has TRBV7-9 and TRBJ1-1; no clear D gene. The CDR3 spans 16 residues. Germline values: CDR1 SEHNR, CDR2 FQNEAQ (reference sequence). The CDR3 spells CSSSLHQRLYGSEAFF. The CDR3 bases are TGTTCCAGCAGCCTCCACCAACGGCTATATGGGAGTGAAGCTTTCTTT.

The chain has TRBV27 and TRBJ1-3; TRBD1 aligns across 10 bases. This CDR3 contains 15 residues. CDR1 is MNHEY and CDR2 is SMNVEV in the germline V gene (reference sequence). The V gene end was trimmed by 6 bases and the J gene end by 3 bases; junction bases not matched to a gene: 5. The CDR3 sequence is CASRTGQGFGNTIYF. CDR3 in DNA: TGTGCCAGCAGGACGGGACAGGGGTTTGGAAACACCATATATTTT.

In nucleotides, the CDR3 is TGTGCCAGCAGCAAAGCAAAAAGGACAGGGCGTCAAAATGAAAAACTGTTTTTT. This sequence encodes CASSKAKRTGRQNEKLFF. The chain combines TRBV21-1 with TRBJ1-4; the table's D call TRBD1 went unverified against the DNA. TRBV21-1 is a listed pseudogene. This CDR3 spans 18 amino acids.

This clone was detected a few times. The chain recombines TRBV7-9 with TRBJ2-7, with 15 nucleotides matching TRBD2. The CDR3 is 17 residues long. Trimming removed 5 bases from V and 3 bases from J; junction bases left unmatched: 8. Germline values: CDR1 SEHNR, CDR2 FQNEAQ (reference sequence). The CDR3 DNA is TGTGCCAGCAGCCCCGGGACTAGCGGGAGGTCTGACTACGAGCAGTACTTC. This translates into CASSPGTSGRSDYEQYF.

The chain recombines TRBV27 with TRBJ2-7, with D perhaps TRBD1 (5 bases). Between the trimmed V and J ends, which lost 3 bases and 3 bases, there was a span of 12 bases. The length of the CDR3 is 14 residues. Per germline, CDR1 MNHEY and CDR2 SMNVEV (reference sequence). The CDR3 is CASSFSDSFYEQYF. The CDR3 DNA is TGTGCCAGCAGTTTCTCTGACAGTTTCTACGAGCAGTACTTC.

This clone was picked up many times. The chain uses TRBV30 and TRBJ1-5, with no clear D. Germline CDR1 reads GTSNPN; CDR2 reads SVGIG (reference sequence). This CDR3 has 16 amino acids. V gave up 1 base and J gave up 0 bases, with 13 bases separating them. This CDR3 is CAWSGPLLLSNQPQHF. The CDR3 DNA follows: TGTGCCTGGAGTGGACCACTACTACTTAGCAATCAGCCCCAGCATTTT.

The V and J genes are TRBV10-3 and TRBJ2-2; TRBD2 matches 8 bases. From germline, CDR1 is ENHRY and CDR2 SYGVKD. The CDR3 covers 14 residues. V dropped 10 bases and J dropped 0; count of bases not matched to a gene: 4. The CDR3 loop reads CATTSGSNTGELFF. The CDR3 nucleotides are TGTGCCACCACTAGCGGATCGAACACCGGGGAGCTGTTTTTT.

This chain uses TRBV7-9 with TRBJ1-1; D remains ambiguous. Germline lookup yields CDR1 SEHNR and CDR2 FQNEAQ (reference sequence). This CDR3 spans 13 amino acids. Trimming removed 1 base at V and 5 bases at J, with 8 bases between. CDR3 coding DNA: TGTGCCAGCAGCTTAGAGCGGGTTACTGAAGCTTTCTTT. Translating it yields CASSLERVTEAFF.

This clone was seen a few times. V usage is TRBV7-9 and J usage is TRBJ2-3; 7 bases fit TRBD1. J gave up 0 bases and V 1 base, and 4 bases lay outside the gene matches. Germline V lookup: CDR1 SEHNR, CDR2 FQNEAQ (reference sequence). The CDR3 is 16 residues long. This CDR3 reads CASSLGDSSSTDTQYF. The CDR3 nucleotides are TGTGCCAGCAGCTTAGGGGACAGTTCTAGCACAGATACGCAGTATTTT.

The J gene is TRBJ2-2, the V gene TRBV29-1; 10 bases align to TRBD1. Unmatched junction bases numbered 12, after V lost 4 bases and J lost 7 bases. Germline V gene sequence: CDR1 SQVTM, CDR2 ANQGSEA. The CDR3 totals 16 residues. The CDR3 loop is CSVGTATGGWNGELFF. In DNA form, the CDR3 reads TGCAGCGTTGGTACCGCGACAGGGGGCTGGAACGGGGAGCTGTTTTTT.

J is TRBJ2-2 and V is TRBV5-8, with 10 bases lining up with TRBD1. V lost 4 bases to trimming and J lost 4 bases; unmatched junction nucleotides: 7. The CDR3 consists of 16 residues. The V gene's germline CDR1 is SGHTS and CDR2 YDEGEE. The CDR3 sequence: CASSPRQGAITGELFF. DNA for the CDR3: TGTGCCAGCAGCCCCCGACAGGGGGCGATCACCGGGGAGCTGTTTTTT.